This TCR beta chain comes out of a study of blood T cells in healthy people across ages. Combining a sample-barcoded 5' primer with a J-beta primer mix, a second PCR ran for about 6 to 12 cycles. Via MiXCR, TCRdb re-called the 5' RACE reads, giving one row per CDR3 protein. Of hundreds of thousands of distinct CDR3 sequences detected, around 28% appear once; the ten largest clones hold roughly a sixth. With 6 bases clipped from V and 2 bases from J, the junction kept 10 bases outside the gene matches. Germline V lookup: CDR1 MNHNS, CDR2 SASEGT. The CDR3 length is 16 residues. This clonotype appeared many times.

Input material: blood. The clonotype originates from an elderly woman in good health. The rearrangement links TRBV6-1 to TRBJ2-5, with 9 bases fitting TRBD1. CDR3 loop: CASSPDKTGGQETQYF. The CDR3 DNA follows: TGTGCCAGCAGCCCGGATAAGACAGGGGGTCAAGAGACCCAGTACTTC.